The 26 T cell receptor beta chains below come from one sample, sequenced in a study of blood T cell repertoires in COVID-19. Here immunoSEQ multiplex PCR was the method, and the copy in TCRdb shows in-frame clones only, minus some. Of some 200,000 clones listed, roughly 89% are singletons. What was sequenced was peripheral blood. These TCRs come from a woman aged 18-29 years who had recovered from COVID-19.

V and J are TRBV5-4 and TRBJ2-1, with TRBD2 identical over 10 bases. The V gene end was trimmed by 5 bases and the J gene end by 4 bases; junction bases not matched to a gene: 6. Germline V gives CDR1 SGHNT, CDR2 YYREEE (reference sequence). CDR3 length: 15 amino acids. The CDR3 reads CASSPGLAAYNEQFF. In nucleotides, the CDR3 is TGTGCCAGCAGTCCTGGACTAGCGGCGTACAATGAGCAGTTCTTC.

Regarding this clone: At the DNA level, this CDR3 is encoded by other sequences in the same sample as well. In DNA, the CDR3 is TGTGCCAGCAGTTTCCAGGGGAGCACTGAAGCTTTCTTT. It encodes CASSFQGSTEAFF. The chain links TRBV12-3 or TRBV12-4 to TRBJ1-1, with D perhaps matching TRBD1 (6 bases). This CDR3 comprises 13 residues. V lost 3 bases to trimming and J lost 4 bases, with 9 bases between them.

This clone showed up just once. The chain carries TRBV2 and TRBJ2-7; 11 nucleotides match TRBD2. Germline CDR1 and CDR2: SNHLY and FYNNEI. With 1 base clipped from V and 1 base from J, the junction kept 6 bases outside the gene matches. The CDR3 runs 17 residues. The chain's CDR3 is CASSEVTSGRLSYEQYV. The DNA for the CDR3 is TGTGCCAGCAGTGAAGTAACTAGCGGGAGATTGTCCTACGAGCAGTACGTC.

The chain is built from TRBV7-6 and TRBJ1-4; TRBD1 aligns across 8 bases. V lost 4 bases and J lost 3; bases outside the gene matches: 4. Germline V gene sequence: CDR1 SGHVS, CDR2 FNYEAQ. The CDR3 consists of 15 residues. The CDR3, as DNA: TGTGCCAGCAGCTCGGCAGGGGGCCCTAATGAAAAACTGTTTTTT. Residues: CASSSAGGPNEKLFF.

The chain has TRBV2 and TRBJ2-3; D is uncertain. The CDR3 covers 14 residues. Deletions cut 2 bases from V and 2 bases from J, with 8 bases between. CDR1 is SNHLY, CDR2 FYNNEI, per germline. In DNA form, the CDR3 reads TGTGCCAGCAGTGAATCCGCGTCCACAGATACGCAGTATTTT. Encoded protein: CASSESASTDTQYF.

V gene TRBV19 combines with J gene TRBJ1-4; no reliable D call. CDR1 is LNHDA and CDR2 is SQIVND in the germline V gene (reference sequence). The V gene lost 4 bases and the J gene lost 4 bases, with 7 bases spanning the gap. The CDR3 totals 13 residues. CDR3 sequence (DNA): TGTGCCAGTAGTAGGCGGTATAATGAAAAACTGTTTTTT. The encoded protein is CASSRRYNEKLFF.

The chain has TRBV5-1 and TRBJ1-6; D possibly corresponds to TRBD1 (5 bases). The CDR3 has 17 residues. Trimming shortened V by 1 base and J by 0 bases, and 11 bases separated the two germline ends. Germline CDR1 is SGHRS and CDR2 is YFSETQ. CDR3 residues: CASSLRGTYSYNSPLHF. CDR3 nucleotides: TGCGCCAGCAGCTTGAGGGGTACCTACTCCTATAATTCACCCCTCCACTTT.

This chain uses TRBV6-5 with TRBJ1-5, with D unresolved. There are 15 residues in the CDR3. Germline lookup yields CDR1 MNHEY and CDR2 SVGAGI. V shed 2 bases and J shed 2 bases, with 10 bases lying between them. CDR3 loop: CASSYGSGGNQPQHF. DNA for the CDR3: TGTGCCAGCAGTTACGGATCGGGAGGCAATCAGCCCCAGCATTTT.

The chain carries TRBV6-4 and TRBJ2-3; TRBD2 aligns across 10 bases. Germline-derived CDR1 and CDR2 are MRHNA and SNTAGT. The length of the CDR3 is 16 residues. The ends lost 3 bases at V and 2 bases at J; junction bases unmatched: 5. DNA of the CDR3: TGTGCCAGCAGTGAAGCGGGAGGGCCTGACACAGATACGCAGTATTTT. Translating gives CASSEAGGPDTDTQYF.

The chain couples TRBV10-3 to TRBJ2-7; a weak D match, TRBD1 (6 bases). V gave up 9 bases and J gave up 3 bases, with 21 bases separating them. This CDR3 region has 15 residues. The germline CDR1 and CDR2 sequences are ENHRY and SYGVKD. The CDR3 sequence is CAIRGQTFPYYEQYF. Here the CDR3 DNA reads TGTGCCATTAGGGGACAAACCTTCCCCTACTACGAGCAGTACTTC.

The table lists this clone with a count of one. This chain uses TRBV4-1 with TRBJ2-7, with 9 bases aligning to TRBD1. The CDR3 sequence is 13 residues long. J lost 4 bases, V lost 3 bases, and 1 base had no gene match. Germline CDR1 reads MGHRA; CDR2 reads YSYEKL. The CDR3 is CASSHDRGYEQYV. For the CDR3, the DNA is TGCGCCAGCAGCCACGACAGGGGGTACGAGCAGTACGTC.

This chain uses TRBV2 with TRBJ2-7, with 7 bases fitting TRBD2. Germline CDR1 is SNHLY and CDR2 is FYNNEI. The junction had 6 bases not matched to a gene; V was cut back by 9 bases and J by 1 base. There are 13 residues in the CDR3. CDR3 loop: CASGLEGSYEQYF. Written as DNA, the CDR3 is TGTGCCAGTGGACTAGAAGGATCCTACGAGCAGTACTTC.

V and J are TRBV2 and TRBJ2-3; possibly TRBD1 for D (5 bases). V lost 4 bases, J lost 2 bases, and 13 bases lay in between. Germline V gives CDR1 SNHLY, CDR2 FYNNEI. The CDR3 runs 15 residues. The CDR3 sequence: CASSGQSPITDTQYF. CDR3 nucleotides: TGTGCCAGCAGTGGACAGTCCCCGATCACAGATACGCAGTATTTT.

A remark on this clone: One base away lies a much larger clone, so this may be a sequencing read error. The chain is built from TRBV6-2 or TRBV6-3 and TRBJ2-1, with 14 bases matching TRBD2. This CDR3 has 15 residues. V dropped 5 bases and J dropped 6; count of bases not matched to a gene: 3. Per the germline V gene, CDR1 is MNHEY and CDR2 is SVGEGT. The CDR3 DNA reads TGTGCCAGCAGTGCCGGGACTAGCGGGAGCAATGAGCAGTTCTTC. Translating it yields CASSAGTSGSNEQFF.

As concerns this clone: At one end, the junction sequence differs from germline, possibly due to a read error. V and J are TRBV27 and TRBJ1-2, with D perhaps TRBD1 (5 bases). The CDR3 spans 15 residues. CDR1 and CDR2 (germline): MNHEY, SMNVEV (reference sequence). CDR3 sequence: CASSPIGGSNDGYTF. DNA for the CDR3: TGTGCCAGCAGCCCAATCGGGGGAAGTAACGATGGCTACACCTTC.

The chain uses TRBV18 and TRBJ2-5; TRBD2 aligns across 9 bases. CDR3 length: 17 residues. Trimming cost V 0 bases and J 3 bases; bases outside gene matches: 8. The germline gives CDR1 KGHSH, CDR2 LQKENI. The CDR3: CASSPPASGVTEETQYF. The DNA for the CDR3 is TGTGCCAGCTCACCACCCGCTAGCGGGGTCACAGAAGAGACCCAGTACTTC.

V and J are TRBV5-1 and TRBJ2-1, with 10 bases fitting TRBD2. Germline V CDR1 and CDR2: SGHRS, YFSETQ. This CDR3 is 14 amino acids long. J lost 8 bases, V lost 0 bases, and 2 bases had no gene match. The CDR3 here is CASSLGLAGDEQFF. The CDR3 DNA is TGCGCCAGCAGCTTGGGACTAGCGGGTGATGAGCAGTTCTTC.

A remark on this clone: Other DNA sequences within the sample encode an identical CDR3. The rearrangement joins TRBV7-8 to TRBJ2-5, with TRBD2 as a possible D gene (5 bases). V was cut by 5 bases and J by 4 bases, with 11 bases left in between. This CDR3 has 13 residues. Germline V gene lookup returns CDR1 SGHVS and CDR2 FQNEAQ. The CDR3 bases are TGTGCCAGCAGCCTCGGACTGGGAGAGACCCAGTACTTC. Its protein is CASSLGLGETQYF.

V is TRBV29-1 and J is TRBJ1-1; 7 positions match TRBD1. CDR3 length: 14 amino acids. Germline V lookup: CDR1 SQVTM, CDR2 ANQGSEA. V shed 4 bases, J shed 7 bases, and the junction held 12 bases outside the gene matches. The chain's CDR3 is CSVAPKRGGNEAFF. The CDR3 DNA reads TGCAGCGTTGCACCGAAAAGAGGGGGCAATGAAGCTTTCTTT.

The J gene is TRBJ2-5, the V gene TRBV7-2, with 10 nucleotides matching TRBD2. This CDR3 has 16 residues. Germline V CDR1 and CDR2: SGHTA, FQGNSA. Trimming at V came to 3 bases and at J to 2 bases, leaving 6 bases not matched to a gene. The DNA for the CDR3 is TGTGCCAGCAGCTTCTCTAGCGGGGGAAGGCAAGAGACCCAGTACTTC. Residues: CASSFSSGGRQETQYF.

The chain is built from TRBV7-2 and TRBJ1-2; D perhaps matches TRBD1 (6 bases). Germline V gives CDR1 SGHTA, CDR2 FQGNSA. With 1 base removed from V and 4 bases from J, the gap between germline ends came to 7 bases. The CDR3 contains 13 residues. CDR3 nucleotides: TGTGCCAGCAGCTTAGGCAGGGGCTATGGCTACACCTTC. As protein: CASSLGRGYGYTF.

This chain links TRBV18 with TRBJ2-7; possibly TRBD2 for D (6 bases). The length of the CDR3 is 15 residues. V shed 0 bases and J shed 3 bases, with 12 bases lying between them. Germline V CDR1 and CDR2: KGHSH, LQKENI. For the CDR3, the DNA is TGTGCCAGCTCACCACCAAATCGGGAGTACTACGAGCAGTACTTC. Its translation: CASSPPNREYYEQYF.

The chain joins TRBV7-2 to TRBJ1-5; the D gene is possibly TRBD1 (6 bases). From germline, CDR1 is SGHTA and CDR2 FQGNSA. V shed 2 bases and J shed 1 base, with 6 bases lying between them. The CDR3 spans 14 residues. The CDR3 region has the DNA TGTGCCAGCAGCTTAACAGGGAGCAATCAGCCCCAGCATTTT. This translates into CASSLTGSNQPQHF.

The chain combines TRBV7-9 with TRBJ2-7, with 8 nucleotides matching TRBD1. Losses at the gene ends were 6 bases for V and 2 bases for J; bases not matched to a gene: 3. Looked up from germline, CDR1 is SEHNR and CDR2 is FQNEAQ (reference sequence). This CDR3 contains 13 residues. CDR3 bases: TGTGCCAGCAGTGGACAGGGCCCCTACGAGCAGTACGTC. It encodes CASSGQGPYEQYV.

The chain is built from TRBV10-2 and TRBJ1-2; D might be TRBD1 (6 bases). This CDR3 contains 13 residues. The ends were cut back, 3 bases at V and 3 bases at J, with 8 bases in the middle. In germline, CDR1 is WSHSY, CDR2 SAAADI. The CDR3 loop is CASSDGQYYGYTF. CDR3 coding DNA: TGCGCCAGCAGTGATGGACAGTACTATGGCTACACCTTC.

V usage is TRBV19 and J usage is TRBJ2-3; D remains unclear. Looked up from germline, CDR1 is LNHDA and CDR2 is SQIVND (reference sequence). V was cut by 10 bases and J by 4 bases, with 12 bases left in between. The CDR3 has 12 amino acids. The CDR3 DNA follows: TGTGCCACCTTCTCCCCCCCAGATACGCAGTATTTT. Protein product: CATFSPPDTQYF. The full variable domain, its missing parts supplied by reference TRBV19 and TRBJ2-3, is DGGITQSPKYLFRKEGQNVTLSCEQNLNHDAMYWYRQDPGQGLRLIYYSQIVNDFQKGDIAEGYSVSREKKESFPLTVTSAQKNPTAFYLCATFSPPDTQYFGPGTRLTVL.